This T cell receptor (beta chain) was captured by sequencing in a study of cytotoxic CD8 clonotypes in ibrutinib-treated CLL. Study results and caveats: Public clonotypes, an uncommon group, contracted or remained stable on treatment.

The germline gives CDR1 SGHTA, CDR2 FQGNSA. The J segment lost 5 bases and the V segment lost 4 bases, leaving 0 bases of the junction unmatched. The CDR3 sequence is 13 residues long. As for this clone: Its target is unknown.

Target depth was 1 in 200,000 to 1 in 1 million T cells, about 10x per clonotype. Generated by immunoSEQ multiplex PCR, the TCRdb table keeps only in-frame clones and is missing some. The data show approximately 210,000 clones, over 60% seen once. The chain employs TRBV7-2 and TRBJ2-5, with 11 bases lining up with TRBD1. This material consisted of PBMCs, taken after 24 months of ibrutinib treatment. The source of this sequence is a human donor with chronic lymphocytic leukemia. The CDR3 DNA follows: TGTGCCAGCAGCTGGGACAGGGGGGAGACCCAGTACTTC. This codes for CASSWDRGETQYF.